The 28 T cell receptor beta chains reported below all come from one sample, sequenced in a study of T cell responses to AZD1222 COVID-19 vaccine. Sequenced by immunoSEQ multiplex PCR; TCRdb stores in-frame clones only, minus some. The table has approximately 100,000 clones, about nine tenths seen once. Specimen: peripheral blood, collected 28 days after the second AZD1222 dose. The receptors were gathered from an adult who received the AZD1222 COVID-19 vaccine.

The chain combines TRBV15 with TRBJ1-2, with a tentative D call TRBD1 (5 bases). This CDR3 is 12 amino acids long. Germline CDR1 LNHNV, CDR2 YYDKDF (reference sequence). Deletions cut 3 bases from V and 7 bases from J, with 9 bases between. The CDR3 here is CATSRGEFGYTF. The CDR3 nucleotides are TGTGCCACCAGCAGGGGGGAGTTTGGCTACACCTTC.

The rearrangement links TRBV11-3 to TRBJ2-2, with D tentatively TRBD2 (5 bases). CDR1 is SGHNT and CDR2 is YENEEA in the germline V gene. The CDR3 is 13 amino acids. Trimming shortened V by 5 bases and J by 6 bases, and 10 bases separated the two germline ends. The CDR3 region is CASSPKRAGELFF. The CDR3 DNA follows: TGTGCCAGCAGCCCAAAGAGGGCCGGGGAGCTGTTTTTT.

The V call is TRBV7-2, the J call TRBJ2-7; 15 bases are a match to TRBD2. The germline V gene has CDR1 SGHTA and CDR2 FQGNSA. The CDR3 covers 16 residues. J lost 5 bases, V lost 3 bases, and 5 bases had no gene match. This chain's CDR3 is CASSFTGTSGGNEQYF. DNA of the CDR3: TGTGCCAGCAGCTTCACCGGGACTAGCGGGGGGAACGAGCAGTACTTC.

The rearrangement uses TRBV7-3 and TRBJ1-3, with a possible D match to TRBD1 (5 bases). CDR3 length equals 13 residues. Germline assignment: CDR1 SGHTA and CDR2 FQGTGA. The V end lost 5 bases, the J end lost 4 bases, and 9 bases lay between the germline ends. This CDR3 reads CASSTDTGNTIYF. In DNA, the CDR3 is TGTGCCAGCAGCACGGACACAGGAAACACCATATATTTT.

CDR3 sequence (DNA): TGCAGTGGGCGGCACGAGCAGTACTTC. Its translation is CSGRHEQYF. The chain links TRBV20-1 to TRBJ2-7; no definite D call. The V and J ends lost 7 bases and 5 bases respectively, with 6 bases between them. Per the germline V gene, CDR1 is DFQATT and CDR2 is SNEGSKA (reference sequence). This CDR3 region has 9 residues.

The chain combines TRBV3-1 (or the pseudogene TRBV3-2) with TRBJ1-1, with D hard to call. Per germline, CDR1 LGHDT and CDR2 YNNKEL (reference sequence). There are 10 residues in the CDR3. The V gene lost 0 bases and the J gene lost 12 bases, with 5 bases spanning the gap. In nucleotides, the CDR3 is TGTGCCAGCAGCCAAGATCGGACTTTCTTT. Encoded protein: CASSQDRTFF.

The chain couples TRBV24-1 to TRBJ2-1, with TRBD1 matching over 10 bases. CDR3 length equals 18 residues. CDR1 is KGHDR and CDR2 is SFDVKD in the germline V gene. The J segment lost 1 base and the V segment lost 0 bases, leaving 5 bases of the junction unmatched. CDR3 residues: CATSDLGDRGESYNEQFF. CDR3 nucleotide sequence: TGTGCCACCAGTGATTTGGGGGACAGGGGCGAATCCTACAATGAGCAGTTCTTC.

V usage is TRBV25-1 and J usage is TRBJ1-2, with 8 bases that match TRBD1. This CDR3 spans 15 amino acids. Germline assignment: CDR1 MGHDK and CDR2 SYGVNS. V lost 7 bases to trimming and J lost 2 bases; unmatched junction nucleotides: 9. The CDR3 DNA follows: TGTGCCAGCAAACAGGGGGGCGACTCAAACTATGGCTACACCTTC. Translating it yields CASKQGGDSNYGYTF.

The chain uses TRBV25-1 and TRBJ2-5; weak D call: TRBD2 (6 bases). V was cut by 4 bases and J by 4 bases, with 16 bases left in between. This CDR3 comprises 15 residues. In germline, CDR1 is MGHDK, CDR2 SYGVNS. The CDR3 nucleotides read TGTGCCAGCAGTGGGCCCGGGAGCAGGGTAGAGACCCAGTACTTC. This encodes CASSGPGSRVETQYF.

The chain carries TRBV19 and TRBJ1-2, with D possibly TRBD1 on 5 matching bases. The V end was cut by 6 bases, the J end by 3 bases, with 14 bases between. The CDR3 loop spans 14 amino acids. Looked up from germline, CDR1 is LNHDA and CDR2 is SQIVND (reference sequence). CDR3 sequence (DNA): TGTGCCAGTAGCCTCCCGGGGCGGGACTATGGCTACACCTTC. It is translated as CASSLPGRDYGYTF.

The genes are TRBV7-3 and TRBJ1-2; D ambiguous. The CDR3 covers 14 residues. Trimming left V 2 bases short and J 8 bases short, with 15 bases between. CDR1 and CDR2 from the germline V gene are SGHTA and FQGTGA. The CDR3 DNA reads TGTGCCAGCAGCTTATCAGGCGGCCCTTGGGGCTACACCTTC. Encoded protein: CASSLSGGPWGYTF. The full variable domain, completed using reference TRBV7-3 and TRBJ1-2, is GAGVSQTPSNKVTEKGKYVELRCDPISGHTALYWYRQSLGQGPEFLIYFQGTGAADDSGLPNDRFFAVRPEGSVSTLKIQRTERGDSAVYLCASSLSGGPWGYTFGSGTRLTVV.

This clone was picked up one time. The chain links TRBV5-5 to TRBJ1-1, with a weak D call TRBD1 (6 bases). From germline, CDR1 is SGHKS and CDR2 YYEKEE (reference sequence). There are 14 residues in the CDR3. Trimming stripped 6 bases from V and 5 bases from J, with 17 bases between. CDR3 residues: CASTPEAGVTEAFF. The CDR3 DNA reads as TGTGCCAGCACCCCAGAGGCAGGGGTTACTGAAGCTTTCTTT.

The rearrangement links TRBV27 to TRBJ1-2, with D tentatively TRBD1 (6 bases). The CDR3 runs to 12 residues. Trimming stripped 4 bases from V and 8 bases from J, with 11 bases between. Germline CDR1 reads MNHEY; CDR2 reads SMNVEV (reference sequence). The CDR3 sequence is CASSSRGRGYTF. CDR3 DNA: TGTGCCAGCAGTTCCAGGGGAAGGGGCTACACCTTC.

This chain connects TRBV9 to TRBJ2-1; D not resolved. Per germline, CDR1 SGDLS and CDR2 YYNGEE. Trimming removed 0 bases from V and 8 bases from J, with 6 bases in between. The length of the CDR3 is 12 residues. The CDR3 DNA is TGTGCCAGCAGCGTAGCGACCGATGAGCAGTTCTTC. Its protein product is CASSVATDEQFF.

The rearrangement uses TRBV6-7 and TRBJ1-2; D remains ambiguous. TRBV6-7 is designated an ORF whose function remains uncertain. The CDR3 has 16 residues. Trimming shortened V by 1 base and J by 3 bases, and 15 bases separated the two germline ends. The CDR3 region is CASSYLGRTRDYGYTF. For the CDR3, the DNA is TGTGCCAGCAGTTACTTGGGGAGGACCCGGGACTATGGCTACACCTTC.

The V call is TRBV4-2, the J call TRBJ1-1, with D maybe TRBD1 (5 bases). This CDR3 spans 15 amino acids. V lost 0 bases and J 4 bases, leaving 12 bases between the germline ends. In germline, CDR1 is LGHNA, CDR2 YNFKEQ. In DNA form, the CDR3 reads TGTGCCAGCAGCCAAGACGGGACGACCGTCACTGAAGCTTTCTTT. It translates to CASSQDGTTVTEAFF.

CDR3: CASSEGQGVGGYGYTF. The CDR3 DNA reads TGTGCCAGTAGCGAGGGACAGGGGGTAGGTGGTTATGGCTACACCTTC. V gene TRBV19 combines with J gene TRBJ1-2; TRBD1 matches 11 bases. J gave up 5 bases and V 6 bases, and 11 bases lay outside the gene matches. The CDR3 length is 16 residues. Germline V lookup: CDR1 LNHDA, CDR2 SQIVND (reference sequence).

The V and J genes are TRBV19 and TRBJ1-6; the match to TRBD1 covers 8 bases. The germline gives CDR1 LNHDA, CDR2 SQIVND (reference sequence). The CDR3 is made up of 16 amino acids. Trimming removed 5 bases from V and 8 bases from J; junction bases left unmatched: 11. The CDR3 is CASSLSPGQGHSPLHF. As DNA, the CDR3 is TGTGCCAGTAGTCTCTCACCTGGACAGGGTCATTCACCCCTCCACTTT. The full variable domain, its missing parts supplied by reference TRBV19 and TRBJ1-6, is DGGITQSPKYLFRKEGQNVTLSCEQNLNHDAMYWYRQDPGQGLRLIYYSQIVNDFQKGDIAEGYSVSREKKESFPLTVTSAQKNPTAFYLCASSLSPGQGHSPLHFGNGTRLTVT.

The V call is TRBV5-6, the J call TRBJ2-5, with D possibly TRBD2 on 6 matching bases. The CDR3 covers 15 residues. Germline loops: CDR1 SGHDT, CDR2 YYEEEE. Trimming stripped 0 bases from V and 3 bases from J, with 12 bases between. The CDR3 DNA follows: TGTGCCAGCAGCTTGGTCCGGGGGATGGAAGAGACCCAGTACTTC. Translation gives CASSLVRGMEETQYF.

The rearrangement joins TRBV6-1 to TRBJ1-2, with unresolved D. V lost 2 bases and J lost 6, with 13 bases in between. Looked up from germline, CDR1 is MNHNS and CDR2 is SASEGT. The CDR3 runs to 14 residues. For the CDR3, the DNA is TGTGCCAGCAGTGAATGGCCGGGGTCGGATGGCTACACCTTC. Its translation: CASSEWPGSDGYTF.

CDR3 loop: CASSRDQGNRETQYF. The CDR3, as DNA: TGTGCCAGCAGCCGTGATCAGGGGAATCGGGAGACCCAGTACTTC. The chain joins TRBV5-4 to TRBJ2-5; tentatively, D is TRBD1 (6 bases). CDR1 SGHNT and CDR2 YYREEE come from the germline V gene (reference sequence). Trimming cost V 4 bases and J 5 bases, with 18 bases left between them. The CDR3 spans 15 residues.

The chain carries TRBV5-6 and TRBJ1-3; a weak D match, TRBD1 (5 bases). V lost 0 bases and J lost 2, with 9 bases in between. Germline CDR1 reads SGHDT; CDR2 reads YYEEEE. The CDR3 has 15 amino acids. The CDR3 bases are TGTGCCAGCAGCTTGGCCGGGGCTACTGGAAACACCATATATTTT. Its translation: CASSLAGATGNTIYF.

V is TRBV3-1 (or the pseudogene TRBV3-2) and J is TRBJ1-6; maybe TRBD1 (6 bases). Trimming pared 2 bases from V and 9 bases from J, leaving 11 bases between. Germline loops: CDR1 LGHDT, CDR2 YNNKEL (reference sequence). The length of the CDR3 is 14 residues. The DNA for the CDR3 is TGTGCCAGCAGCCAAAGGGACACCAGTTCACCCCTCCACTTT. Residues: CASSQRDTSSPLHF.

This chain links TRBV18 with TRBJ1-2; no definite D call. Trimming removed 3 bases from V and 8 bases from J, with 19 bases in between. This CDR3 has 15 residues. Looked up from germline, CDR1 is KGHSH and CDR2 is LQKENI. The CDR3, as DNA: TGTGCCAGCTCACCCGACCAGTTTAGCCGGAGGGGCTACACCTTC. The encoded protein is CASSPDQFSRRGYTF. Variable domain in full (rest from reference TRBV18 and TRBJ1-2): NAGVMQNPRHLVRRRGQEARLRCSPMKGHSHVYWYRQLPEEGLKFMVYLQKENIIDESGMPKERFSAEFPKEGPSILRIQQVVRGDSAAYFCASSPDQFSRRGYTFGSGTRLTVV.

CDR3 bases: TGTGCCAGCAGCTTTAAAACAGGGCTACATCATGAAAAACTGTTTTTT. Encoded protein: CASSFKTGLHHEKLFF. The rearrangement links TRBV5-8 to TRBJ1-4; tentative D call: TRBD1 (6 bases). This CDR3 spans 16 amino acids. Between the trimmed V and J ends, which lost 2 bases and 6 bases, there was a span of 17 bases. Germline V CDR1 and CDR2: SGHTS, YDEGEE.

The J gene is TRBJ1-2, the V gene TRBV19, with TRBD1 as a possible D gene (6 bases). The germline CDR1 and CDR2 sequences are LNHDA and SQIVND (reference sequence). This CDR3 has 15 amino acids. V gave up 1 base and J gave up 3 bases, with 12 bases separating them. The CDR3 DNA is TGTGCCAGTAGTATAGTGGCAGGGGCGGACTATGGCTACACCTTC. This gives the protein CASSIVAGADYGYTF.

The genes are TRBV13 and TRBJ2-7; no clear D gene. Germline lookup yields CDR1 PRHDT and CDR2 FYEKMQ (reference sequence). This CDR3 region has 13 residues. V shed 5 bases and J shed 3 bases, with 11 bases lying between them. The DNA of the CDR3 is TGTGCCAGCAGCATACAAGGGAACTACGAGCAGTACTTC. Its translation is CASSIQGNYEQYF. The variable domain in full, completed from reference TRBV13 and TRBJ2-7, reads AAGVIQSPRHLIKEKRETATLKCYPIPRHDTVYWYQQGPGQDPQFLISFYEKMQSDKGSIPDRFSAQQFSDYHSELNMSSLELGDSALYFCASSIQGNYEQYFGPGTRLTVT.

This clone came up a few times. This chain uses TRBV6-4 with TRBJ2-1; 10 bases map to TRBD2. This CDR3 comprises 14 residues. The germline V gene has CDR1 MRHNA and CDR2 SNTAGT. After removal of 2 bases from V and 5 bases from J, the junction contained 0 bases not matched to a gene. CDR3 nucleotides: TGTGCCAGCAGTGACACTAGCGGGAACAATGAGCAGTTCTTC. Amino acid sequence: CASSDTSGNNEQFF.